The TCR beta chain described here comes from a study of blood T cell repertoires in COVID-19. Study-wide background: The analysed material was cDNA or gDNA that came from T cells, B-cell-depleted T cells, or PBMCs.

V shed 3 bases and J 3 bases; nucleotides not matched to a gene: 2. The CDR3 contains 14 residues. Germline CDR1 SGHRS, CDR2 YFSETQ. Everyone who took part was roughly 18 to 90 years old, and they came from about two dozen US areas. Clinical history as reported by participants underpinned cohort assignment. Two negative PCRs, clearance, or symptom resolution had been documented for recovered Cohort 3 donors. Clones were read by immunoSEQ multiplex PCR, and TCRdb kept only the in-frame ones, dropping some. The sample contains about 180,000 clones, 85% to 90% of which appear only once. A word on this clone: Other DNA variants within this sample encode the same CDR3.

The sequenced sample consisted of PBMCs or T cells enriched from blood (not recorded which). The V and J genes are TRBV5-1 and TRBJ1-1; 10 bases are shared with TRBD1. The sequence came from a man between 35 and 55 years old who had recovered from COVID-19. As DNA, the CDR3 is TGCGCCAGCAGCTCGGACAGGGGGGACACTGAAGCTTTCTTT. Protein product: CASSSDRGDTEAFF. Looking up the rest from reference TRBV5-1 and TRBJ1-1 gives the full variable domain: KAGVTQTPRYLIKTRGQQVTLSCSPISGHRSVSWYQQTPGQGLQFLFEYFSETQRNKGNFPGRFSGRQFSNSRSEMNVSTLELGDSALYLCASSSDRGDTEAFFGQGTRLTVV.